A selection of T cell receptor beta chains follows, all from one sample in a study of identifying expanded T cells in peripheral blood. Clones were sequenced by immunoSEQ multiplex PCR, and TCRdb holds only the in-frame ones, with some missing. This sample yields approximately 63,000 clones, of which about 90% are seen a single time; roughly 4.8% belongs to the top ten. Sequencing input: blood. These receptor sequences come from a person aged 18-69 years in good health. Each CDR3 is given without its conserved first and last residue. Each record gives: V gene, D gene, J gene, clone size, CDR3 protein. D genes are given only for firm matches. Clone size is shown for a subset of rows, as once, few, many or a class of expanded clone.

TRBV28,TRBD1,TRBJ1-2,-,ASSFGTATFYGYT
TRBV7-3,TRBD2,TRBJ2-1,-,ASSLETSGPLSYNEQF
TRBV14,-,TRBJ2-2,once,ASSQISRNTGELF
TRBV15,TRBD1,TRBJ2-7,-,ATSRDGPGQGGTLGRY
TRBV7-8,TRBD2,TRBJ2-7,-,ASSLGTLAGGYEQY
TRBV5-1,-,TRBJ1-6,-,ASSLRVSHNSPLH
TRBV5-1,TRBD1,TRBJ2-3,-,ASSTGQAGDTQY
TRBV27,-,TRBJ2-3,-,ASSAGGPPDTQY
TRBV7-9,-,TRBJ2-7,-,ASTGGSAYEQY
TRBV6-4,TRBD1,TRBJ2-1,few,ASSAGGSYNEQF
TRBV7-8,-,TRBJ2-1,-,ASTYWRDGNNEQF
TRBV9,-,TRBJ2-7,-,ASSVGGGLDEQY
TRBV29-1,-,TRBJ2-1,-,SVASDSSYNEQF
TRBV6-5,TRBD1,TRBJ1-5,-,ASSPDRNQPQH
TRBV6-4,-,TRBJ2-6,-,ASSDSTSGANVLT
TRBV7-9,TRBD1,TRBJ2-1,once,ASSFDRGWEQF
TRBV19,-,TRBJ2-6,-,ASSISGAGANVLT
TRBV10-2,-,TRBJ2-7,-,ASSVGDPPYEQY
TRBV25-1,TRBD1,TRBJ1-4,-,ASRPRQGDVEKLF
TRBV30,-,TRBJ1-2,-,AWSEWGGYT
TRBV4-1,TRBD2,TRBJ2-3,-,ASSQVLQTSASTDTQY
TRBV5-5,TRBD1,TRBJ1-5,once,ASSLVGTGEQPQH
TRBV5-3,-,TRBJ2-2,-,ARSLHAGGELF
TRBV11-1,-,TRBJ2-2,-,ASSFGGVDTGELF
TRBV6-4,-,TRBJ2-3,once,ASPIKRISTQY
TRBV6-4,-,TRBJ2-2,-,ASSDSTTGELF
TRBV20-1,-,TRBJ2-7,-,SARDTHEQY
TRBV2,TRBD1,TRBJ1-3,once,ASSETGPLSGNTIY
TRBV28,-,TRBJ1-6,few,ASSSPGPGSPLH
TRBV27,-,TRBJ2-7,-,ASILRGGNSYEQY
TRBV30,-,TRBJ1-5,few,AWSGDFMNQPQH
TRBV28,-,TRBJ1-1,-,ASSPPGGLATEAF
TRBV5-8,-,TRBJ2-6,once,ASSRWGTGANVLT
TRBV5-4,-,TRBJ1-4,once,ASSEQGPTNEKLF
TRBV7-8,-,TRBJ2-7,-,ASSRTETSYEQY
TRBV6-4,-,TRBJ2-6,-,ASSDSTGSGANVLT
TRBV4-2,-,TRBJ2-2,-,ASSQRPGTTNTGELF
TRBV18,-,TRBJ2-1,-,ASSPGGSSYNEQF
TRBV30,-,TRBJ2-3,-,AWSEAWGTDTQY
TRBV7-3,TRBD2,TRBJ2-1,-,ASSLNGLVKYNEQF
TRBV5-1,-,TRBJ2-2,-,ASSLDRNTGELF
TRBV19,-,TRBJ2-7,-,ASQEYYEQY
TRBV7-9,-,TRBJ2-7,-,ASTSDGSYEQY
TRBV5-1,-,TRBJ2-7,-,ASRRRGTDYEQY
TRBV5-1,-,TRBJ1-1,-,ASSFSTRGETEAF
TRBV5-1,-,TRBJ2-3,-,ASSVDTDTQY
TRBV5-4,TRBD2,TRBJ2-1,-,ASSRATSGVYNEQF
TRBV19,TRBD1,TRBJ2-7,few,ASSDSTGQTGVEQY
TRBV15,TRBD1,TRBJ2-3,-,ATSPGQGATDTQY
TRBV11-2,TRBD1,TRBJ2-5,-,ASSTRTGGVGTQY
TRBV28,-,TRBJ2-2,-,ATRWAGELF
TRBV5-8,-,TRBJ2-3,few,ASSSQGPIRRMQY
TRBV19,-,TRBJ2-7,few,ASSIGRPYEQY
TRBV6-4,TRBD2,TRBJ2-2,-,ASSALAGGASTGELF
TRBV7-3,-,TRBJ1-4,-,ASSLTQGEKLF
TRBV28,-,TRBJ1-2,-,ASTVPSTDTYGYT